This is a list of T cell receptor beta chains from one sample in a study of T cells in Graves' hyperthyroidism and ophthalmopathy. TCRdb passed the multiplex PCR reads through MiXCR, listing each CDR3 protein once. The data show roughly 580,000 distinct CDR3 sequences, over 11% seen once. Sample: blood. Receptors were obtained from a woman aged 25 to 39 with Graves' hyperthyroidism that later progressed to Graves' ophthalmopathy. Both conserved end residues are part of each CDR3. D genes are given only for firm matches. Expanded clones get a size class; other rows say once, few or many, or leave the size out.

abundance	v_gene	j_gene	d_gene	CDR3nt	CDR3aa
many	TRBV6-2/TRBV6-3	TRBJ2-1	-	TGTGCCAGCAGTTACATAGCTGGCGAGCAGTTCTTC	CASSYIAGEQFF
-	TRBV30	TRBJ2-7	TRBD1	TGTGCCTGGAGTCTCCCCCTTCGGTTCCTTATGGGACAGGGCTACGAGCAGTACTTC	CAWSLPLRFLMGQGYEQYF
few	TRBV6-1	TRBJ1-2	-	TGTGCCAGCCACCCCTACAGGGAGGATGGCTACACCTTC	CASHPYREDGYTF
many	TRBV7-3	TRBJ2-1	TRBD2	TGTGCCAGCAGCTCCCGACTAGCTTCCTACAATGAGCAGTTCTTC	CASSSRLASYNEQFF
many	TRBV20-1	TRBJ2-7	TRBD1	TGCAGTGCTAGAGAAGGGACAGCAACCTACGAGCAGTACTTC	CSAREGTATYEQYF
many	TRBV3-1	TRBJ1-2	-	TGTGCCAGCAGCCAAGAAGCTAGGGGTGCTAACTATGGCTACACCTTC	CASSQEARGANYGYTF
many	TRBV5-1	TRBJ2-7	-	TGCGCCAGCAGCCACGGTTATGGAGGGACCGAGCAGTACTTC	CASSHGYGGTEQYF
many	TRBV20-1	TRBJ2-1	-	TGCAGTGCTCGCCACCCTGTCTACAATGAGCAGTTCTTC	CSARHPVYNEQFF
many	TRBV16	TRBJ2-7	-	TGTGCCAGCAGCCAATCTACCGAGCAGTACTTC	CASSQSTEQYF
many	TRBV11-2	TRBJ1-2	-	TGTGCCAGCAGCTTACTAGCGGACTATGGCTACACCTTC	CASSLLADYGYTF
many	TRBV14	TRBJ2-1	-	TGTGCCAGCAGCCCGGTCAGCGGAAGCTCCTACAATGAGCAGTTCTTC	CASSPVSGSSYNEQFF
-	TRBV13	TRBJ1-4	-	TGTGCCAGCAGCTCCCCCGCGGGCACTAATGAAAAACTGTTTTTT	CASSSPAGTNEKLFF
many	TRBV7-6	TRBJ2-7	TRBD1	TGTGCCAGCAGTTCCTGGGACAGGGTACGCGAGCAGTACTTC	CASSSWDRVREQYF
many	TRBV10-3	TRBJ1-5	TRBD1	TGTGCCATCAGCGATGACAGGGCGGGACAGCCCCAGCATTTT	CAISDDRAGQPQHF
many	TRBV27	TRBJ2-5	-	TGTGCCAGCAGTTTAGGTATCGGGCCTCTGCACTTC	CASSLGIGPLHF
few	TRBV10-3	TRBJ2-3	TRBD1	TGTGCCATCAGTGCAGACAGGGGACTCACAGATACGCAGTATTTT	CAISADRGLTDTQYF
-	TRBV20-1	TRBJ2-1	TRBD2	TGCAGTGCTAGGCGGGCGGCGGGAGGGCCCTCCTACAATGAGCAGTTCTTC	CSARRAAGGPSYNEQFF
once	TRBV5-6	TRBJ2-1	TRBD2	TGTGCCAGCAGCTATACCGGGACTAGCGGGAGTCAGGAGCAGTTCTTC	CASSYTGTSGSQEQFF
few	TRBV9	TRBJ2-7	TRBD2	TGTGCCAGCAGGACTAGCGGGAGGGCCCCCCACGAGCAGTACTTC	CASRTSGRAPHEQYF
-	TRBV4-1	TRBJ1-4	-	TGCGCCAGCAGCCAGTCGGGGCTTCGTAATGAAAAACTGTTTTTT	CASSQSGLRNEKLFF
few	TRBV12-3/TRBV12-4	TRBJ2-7	-	TGTGCCAGCAGTTTTACGGGGCGGACCACCTACGAGCAGTACTTC	CASSFTGRTTYEQYF
many	TRBV12-3/TRBV12-4	TRBJ2-7	-	TGTGCCAGCAGTTTACTTAGATTCTACGAGCAGTACTTC	CASSLLRFYEQYF
many	TRBV27	TRBJ2-1	-	TGTGCCAGCAGTACCGACTCTAGCAACTCCTACAATGAGCAGTTCTTC	CASSTDSSNSYNEQFF
many	TRBV30	TRBJ1-1	-	TGTGCCTGGAAGGGCGCTGAAGCTTTCTTT	CAWKGAEAFF
-	TRBV24-1	TRBJ1-2	TRBD1	TGTGCCACCAGTGACTCCGGACAGGGAGGGGATTATGGCTACACCTTC	CATSDSGQGGDYGYTF
-	TRBV30	TRBJ2-1	-	TGTGCCTGGGAAGGAGGTAGTTACGAGCAGTTCTTC	CAWEGGSYEQFF
-	TRBV29-1	TRBJ2-3	TRBD2	TGCAGCGTTTTGGCTAGCGGAAGCACAGATACGCAGTATTTT	CSVLASGSTDTQYF
many	TRBV7-9	TRBJ1-2	-	TGTGCCAGCACCATTCAGGGGATGGAAGATGATGGCTACACCTTC	CASTIQGMEDDGYTF
many	TRBV27	TRBJ1-2	TRBD1	TGTGCCAGCAGTTTAAGCGGCAGGGGGCTTAACTATGGCTACACCTTC	CASSLSGRGLNYGYTF
many	TRBV27	TRBJ2-2	-	TGTGCCAGCACCACTGGGAGGCCAGGCACCGGGGAGCTGTTTTTT	CASTTGRPGTGELFF
few	TRBV4-1	TRBJ2-7	-	TGCGCCAGCAGCCAAGAGGACACCACGGTTAGCTCCTACGAGCAGTACTTC	CASSQEDTTVSSYEQYF
-	TRBV18	TRBJ2-3	TRBD2	TGTGCCAGCTCACCACCGGCTAGCGGCGGCACAGATACGCAGTATTTT	CASSPPASGGTDTQYF
many	TRBV28	TRBJ1-1	-	TGTGCCAGCAGGTCCCCCTCGTTTTCGACAGATCGTACTGAAGCTTTCTTT	CASRSPSFSTDRTEAFF
few	TRBV19	TRBJ1-5	-	TGTGCCAGTAGTAGCAGGGAGTACCCCCAGCATTTT	CASSSREYPQHF
-	TRBV28	TRBJ2-4	-	TGTGCCAGCACTCCCCCGAAACAGGGAAGGGGGTTAGCCAAAAACATTCAGTACTTC	CASTPPKQGRGLAKNIQYF
once	TRBV14	TRBJ2-3	-	TGTGCCAGCAGCCCAGACAGGACAGCAACTTCCCAAACACATACGCAGTATTTT	CASSPDRTATSQTHTQYF
few	TRBV19	TRBJ1-5	-	TGTGCCAGTAGCGAGGACAGCTATAGCAATCAGCCCCAGCATTTT	CASSEDSYSNQPQHF
-	TRBV19	TRBJ2-3	-	TGTGCCAGTAGTGAGCGCAACAGGGTCGGCGGCACAGATACGCAGTATTTT	CASSERNRVGGTDTQYF
-	TRBV5-1	TRBJ2-1	TRBD1	TGCGCCACCGCCGGGACAGGGTACAATGAGCAGTTCTTC	CATAGTGYNEQFF
many	TRBV18	TRBJ1-1	-	TGTGCCAGCTCACCACAGACGAACACTGAAGCTTTCTTT	CASSPQTNTEAFF